This TCR beta chain was obtained from a study of blood T cell repertoires in COVID-19. The study recruited people aged about 18 to 89 years across 20 to 30 US areas. Cohort assignment relied on participant-reported clinical history. V lost 0 bases and J lost 5, with 16 bases in between. The CDR3 is 16 amino acids. Germline assignment: CDR1 SGDLS and CDR2 YYNGEE. Here immunoSEQ multiplex PCR was the method, and the copy in TCRdb shows in-frame clones only, minus some. The table records about 320,000 clones, roughly nine tenths of them present only once. The sequence came from a man aged 55-75 years who had recovered from COVID-19. Sequenced sample: PBMCs or T cells enriched from blood (not recorded which). The V and J genes are TRBV9 and TRBJ2-3; tentative D call: TRBD1 (6 bases). This chain's CDR3 is CASSVGVYRAGDTQYF. Written as DNA, the CDR3 is TGTGCCAGCAGCGTAGGGGTGTACAGGGCCGGAGATACGCAGTATTTT.